Listed below are T cell receptor beta chains from one sample, sequenced in a study of cytomegalovirus exposure and HLA in healthy donors. TCRdb's table, derived via immunoSEQ multiplex PCR, lists solely in-frame clones and lacks some. This sample has about 110,000 clones; around four fifths occur once, and the top ten carry around 2.9%. The material sequenced was PBMCs. These receptors originate from a woman aged 55-69 years in good health and CMV-seropositive. CDR3s include the opening cysteine and the closing phenylalanine or tryptophan. The D gene is left open where the match is weak. Clone size, where shown, is once, few, many, or a class for clones that have expanded.

V	length	J	D	size	CDR3	DNA
TRBV11-2	14	TRBJ1-4	TRBD1	.	CASSHGQGVEKLFF	TGTGCCAGCAGCCACGGACAGGGAGTCGAAAAACTGTTTTTT
TRBV4-2	15	TRBJ2-7	TRBD2	.	CASSPLVSGRHEQYF	TGTGCCAGCAGCCCCCTTGTTAGCGGGAGGCACGAGCAGTACTTC
TRBV7-9	17	TRBJ2-7	TRBD2	.	CASSRQDTSGRSYEQYF	TGTGCCAGCAGCCGACAAGATACTAGCGGGAGGTCCTACGAGCAGTACTTC
TRBV6-5	14	TRBJ2-1	.	.	CASSYRRGGDEQFF	TGTGCCAGCAGTTACAGACGGGGAGGTGATGAGCAGTTCTTC
TRBV2	15	TRBJ2-5	.	once	CASSNNRAELETQYF	TGTGCCAGCAGTAATAACAGGGCTGAGTTAGAGACCCAGTACTTC
TRBV27	14	TRBJ1-1	.	.	CASSFRGDGTEAFF	TGTGCCAGCAGTTTCCGGGGGGACGGCACTGAAGCTTTCTTT
TRBV27	11	TRBJ2-7	.	.	CATSLGGEQYF	TGTGCCACTTCCCTGGGGGGCGAGCAGTACTTC
TRBV6-1	13	TRBJ1-2	.	once	CASSEKENYGYTF	TGTGCCAGCAGTGAAAAGGAGAACTATGGCTACACCTTC
TRBV9	14	TRBJ2-5	.	once	CASSVGDSQETQYF	TGTGCCAGCAGCGTAGGTGACAGCCAAGAGACCCAGTACTTC
TRBV6-5	15	TRBJ2-7	TRBD1	.	CASRPGTGGSYEQYF	TGTGCCAGCAGACCCGGGACAGGGGGCTCCTACGAGCAGTACTTC
TRBV9	17	TRBJ2-3	TRBD1	.	CASSATSTGAHTDTQYF	TGTGCCAGCAGTGCTACTTCGACAGGGGCTCACACAGATACGCAGTATTTT
TRBV25-1	17	TRBJ1-3	.	few	CASSHSGTLLSGNTIYF	TGTGCCAGCAGTCACTCCGGGACATTACTCTCTGGAAACACCATATATTTT
TRBV6-5	15	TRBJ1-3	TRBD1	.	CATSPEGAGGSAIYF	TGTGCCACCTCCCCCGAGGGTGCAGGGGGATCGGCCATATATTTT
TRBV28	17	TRBJ2-1	TRBD2	.	CASRDVASGRAYNEQFF	TGTGCCAGCAGAGACGTCGCTAGCGGGAGGGCCTACAATGAGCAGTTCTTC
TRBV29-1	16	TRBJ2-2	TRBD2	.	CSVGPSGRENTGELFF	TGCAGCGTTGGACCTAGCGGGAGGGAGAACACCGGGGAGCTGTTTTTT
TRBV6-5	14	TRBJ1-1	TRBD1	.	CASSEGGRWTEAFF	TGTGCCAGCAGTGAAGGGGGCAGGTGGACTGAAGCTTTCTTT
TRBV29-1	12	TRBJ1-1	.	.	CSVYERETEAFF	TGCAGCGTTTATGAACGGGAGACTGAAGCTTTCTTT
TRBV6-4	16	TRBJ2-7	TRBD1	.	CASPQSYRGNTYEQYF	TGTGCCAGCCCCCAGTCTTACAGGGGTAATACCTACGAGCAGTACTTC
TRBV6-5	15	TRBJ1-2	.	.	CASSYETALNYGYTF	TGTGCCAGCAGTTATGAGACAGCCCTTAACTATGGCTACACCTTC
TRBV5-4	14	TRBJ2-5	TRBD2	.	CASSSRLAGETQYF	TGTGCCAGCAGCTCCAGACTAGCGGGAGAGACCCAGTACTTC
TRBV18	15	TRBJ2-1	TRBD1	.	CASSPLGTADNEQFF	TGTGCCAGCTCACCATTAGGGACAGCTGACAATGAGCAGTTCTTC
TRBV5-1	14	TRBJ1-1	.	.	CASSLATVNTEAFF	TGCGCCAGCAGCTTGGCAACAGTGAACACTGAAGCTTTCTTT
TRBV7-9	16	TRBJ2-2	.	.	CASSLAGGKNTGELFF	TGTGCCAGCAGCTTAGCTGGGGGGAAAAACACCGGGGAGCTGTTTTTT
TRBV29-1	17	TRBJ1-2	TRBD1	.	CSVESGTGPGGSYGYTF	TGCAGCGTTGAGTCTGGGACAGGACCTGGAGGATCCTATGGCTACACCTTC
TRBV2	15	TRBJ1-2	TRBD1	once	CASSIATGPGGGYTF	TGTGCCAGCAGTATAGCGACAGGGCCAGGGGGTGGCTACACCTTC
TRBV6-5	14	TRBJ1-3	TRBD1	.	CASSRQGSGNTIYF	TGTGCCAGCAGCAGACAGGGCTCTGGAAACACCATATATTTT
TRBV2	16	TRBJ2-5	TRBD2	.	CASSEAGTSDQETQYF	TGTGCCAGCAGTGAAGCAGGGACTAGCGACCAAGAGACCCAGTACTTC
TRBV6-6	14	TRBJ1-1	.	.	CASSYGQVGTEAFF	TGTGCCAGCAGTTACGGGCAGGTGGGCACTGAAGCTTTCTTT